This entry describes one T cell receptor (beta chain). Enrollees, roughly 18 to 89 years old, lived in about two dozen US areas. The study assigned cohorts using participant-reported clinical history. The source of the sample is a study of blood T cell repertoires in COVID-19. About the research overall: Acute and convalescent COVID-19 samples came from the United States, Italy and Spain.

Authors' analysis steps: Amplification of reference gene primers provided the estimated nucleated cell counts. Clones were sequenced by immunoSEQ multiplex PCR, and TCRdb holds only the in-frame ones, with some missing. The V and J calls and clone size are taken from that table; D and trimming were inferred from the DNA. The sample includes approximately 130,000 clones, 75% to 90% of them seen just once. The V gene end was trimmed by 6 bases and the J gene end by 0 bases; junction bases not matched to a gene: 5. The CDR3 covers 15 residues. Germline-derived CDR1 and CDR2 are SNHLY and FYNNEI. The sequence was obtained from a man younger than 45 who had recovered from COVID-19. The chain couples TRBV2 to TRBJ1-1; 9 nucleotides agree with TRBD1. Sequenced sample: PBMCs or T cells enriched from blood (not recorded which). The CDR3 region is CASREGQGLNTEAFF. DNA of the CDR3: TGTGCCAGCAGGGAGGGACAGGGTTTGAACACTGAAGCTTTCTTT.